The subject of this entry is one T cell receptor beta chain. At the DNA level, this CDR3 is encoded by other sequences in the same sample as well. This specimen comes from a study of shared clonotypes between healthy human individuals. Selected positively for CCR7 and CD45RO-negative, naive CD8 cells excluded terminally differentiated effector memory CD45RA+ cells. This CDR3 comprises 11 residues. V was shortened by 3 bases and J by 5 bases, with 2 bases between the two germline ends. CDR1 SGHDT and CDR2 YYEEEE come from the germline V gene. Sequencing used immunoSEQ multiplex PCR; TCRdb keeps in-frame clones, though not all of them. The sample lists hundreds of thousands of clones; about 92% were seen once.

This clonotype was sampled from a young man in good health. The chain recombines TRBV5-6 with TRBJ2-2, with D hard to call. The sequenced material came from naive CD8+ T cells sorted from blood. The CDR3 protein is CASSWTGELFF. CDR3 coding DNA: TGTGCCAGCAGCTGGACCGGGGAGCTGTTTTTT.